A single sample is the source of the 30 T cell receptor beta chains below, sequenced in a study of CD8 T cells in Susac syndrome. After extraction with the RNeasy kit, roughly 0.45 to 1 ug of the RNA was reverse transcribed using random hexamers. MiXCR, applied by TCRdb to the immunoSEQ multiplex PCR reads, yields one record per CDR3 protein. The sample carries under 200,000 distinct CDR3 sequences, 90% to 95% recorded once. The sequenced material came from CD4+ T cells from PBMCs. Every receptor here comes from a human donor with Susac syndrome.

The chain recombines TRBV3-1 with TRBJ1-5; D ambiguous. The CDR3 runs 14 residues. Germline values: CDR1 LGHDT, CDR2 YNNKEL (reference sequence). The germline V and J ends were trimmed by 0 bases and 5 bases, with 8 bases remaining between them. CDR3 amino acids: CASSQDSSYQPQHF. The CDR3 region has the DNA TGTGCCAGCAGCCAAGATTCAAGCTATCAGCCCCAGCATTTT.

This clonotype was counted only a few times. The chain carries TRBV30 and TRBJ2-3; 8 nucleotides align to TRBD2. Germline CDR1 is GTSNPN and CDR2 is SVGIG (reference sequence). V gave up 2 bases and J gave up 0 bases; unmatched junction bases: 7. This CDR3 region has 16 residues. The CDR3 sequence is CAWSLGRGASTDTQYF. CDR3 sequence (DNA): TGTGCCTGGAGTTTAGGGCGGGGGGCCAGCACAGATACGCAGTATTTT.

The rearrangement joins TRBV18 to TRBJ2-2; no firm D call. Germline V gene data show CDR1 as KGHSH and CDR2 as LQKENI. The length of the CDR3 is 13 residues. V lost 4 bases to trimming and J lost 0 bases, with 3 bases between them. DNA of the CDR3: TGTGCCAGCTCACGAACGAACACCGGGGAGCTGTTTTTT. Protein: CASSRTNTGELFF.

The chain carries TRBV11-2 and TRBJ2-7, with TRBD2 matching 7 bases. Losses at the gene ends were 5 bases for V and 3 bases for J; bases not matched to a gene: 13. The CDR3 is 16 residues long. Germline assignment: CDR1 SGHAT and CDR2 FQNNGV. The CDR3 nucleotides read TGTGCCAGCAGCCCAAAGCGGGGACTCTCTATCTACGAGCAGTACTTC. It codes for CASSPKRGLSIYEQYF.

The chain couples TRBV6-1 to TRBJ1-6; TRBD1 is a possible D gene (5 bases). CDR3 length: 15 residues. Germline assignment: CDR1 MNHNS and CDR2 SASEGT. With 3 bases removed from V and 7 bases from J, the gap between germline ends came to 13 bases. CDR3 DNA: TGTGCCAGCAGTGATACGGGACGGATGAATTCACCCCTCCACTTT. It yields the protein CASSDTGRMNSPLHF.

CDR3 residues: CASSESGLGLAGLNEQFF. Written as DNA, the CDR3 is TGCGCCAGCAGTGAGTCGGGTTTGGGACTAGCGGGATTGAATGAGCAGTTCTTC. This chain joins TRBV10-1 and TRBJ2-1; 13 bases are a match to TRBD2. Germline V gene sequence: CDR1 WNHNN, CDR2 SYGVQD (reference sequence). The CDR3 extends over 18 amino acids. V gave up 0 bases and J gave up 7 bases; unmatched junction bases: 9.

This CDR3 is CASHVEVPETQYF. In DNA, the CDR3 is TGTGCCAGCCACGTGGAGGTCCCGGAGACCCAGTACTTC. The chain has TRBV2 and TRBJ2-5, with a tentative D call TRBD2 (5 bases). The CDR3 is 13 amino acids. The germline gives CDR1 SNHLY, CDR2 FYNNEI. Trimming cost V 8 bases and J 5 bases, with 15 bases left between them.

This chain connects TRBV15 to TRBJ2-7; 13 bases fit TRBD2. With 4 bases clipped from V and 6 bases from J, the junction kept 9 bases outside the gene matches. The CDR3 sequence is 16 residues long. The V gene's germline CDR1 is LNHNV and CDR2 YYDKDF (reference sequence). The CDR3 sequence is CATSTRTSGSSTEQYF. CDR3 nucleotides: TGTGCCACCAGCACCCGGACTAGCGGGAGTTCTACCGAGCAGTACTTC.

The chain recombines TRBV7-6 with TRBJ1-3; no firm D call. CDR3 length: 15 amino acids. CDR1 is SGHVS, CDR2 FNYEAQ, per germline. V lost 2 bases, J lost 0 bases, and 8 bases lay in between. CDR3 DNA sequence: TGTGCCAGCAGCTTATTTGGGCGCTCTGGAAACACCATATATTTT. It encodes CASSLFGRSGNTIYF.

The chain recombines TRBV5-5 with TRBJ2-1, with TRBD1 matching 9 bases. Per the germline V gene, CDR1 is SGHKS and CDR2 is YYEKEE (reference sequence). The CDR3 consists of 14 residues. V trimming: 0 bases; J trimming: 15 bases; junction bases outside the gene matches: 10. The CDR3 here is CASSLGDLGTGSFF. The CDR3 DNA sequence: TGTGCCAGCAGCTTGGGGGATTTGGGGACAGGGTCGTTCTTC. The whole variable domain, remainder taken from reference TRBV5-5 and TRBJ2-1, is DAGVTQSPTHLIKTRGQQVTLRCSPISGHKSVSWYQQVLGQGPQFIFQYYEKEERGRGNFPDRFSARQFPNYSSELNVNALLLGDSALYLCASSLGDLGTGSFFGPGTRLTVL.

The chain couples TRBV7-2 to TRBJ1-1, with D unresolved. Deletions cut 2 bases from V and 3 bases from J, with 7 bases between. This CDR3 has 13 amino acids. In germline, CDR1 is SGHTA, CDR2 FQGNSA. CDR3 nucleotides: TGTGCCAGCAGCTTAATTAGTTACACTGAAGCTTTCTTT. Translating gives CASSLISYTEAFF.

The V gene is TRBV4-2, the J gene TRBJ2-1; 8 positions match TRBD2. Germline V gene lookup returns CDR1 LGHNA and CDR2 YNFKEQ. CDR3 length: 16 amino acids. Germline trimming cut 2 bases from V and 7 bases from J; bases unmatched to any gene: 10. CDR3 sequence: CASSQTWAAGDNEQFF. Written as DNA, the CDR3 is TGTGCCAGCAGCCAAACTTGGGCAGCGGGGGATAATGAGCAGTTCTTC.

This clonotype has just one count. The CDR3 here is CASSAGFSGANVLTF. The CDR3, as DNA: TGTGCCAGCAGTGCAGGGTTCTCCGGGGCCAACGTCCTGACTTTC. This rearrangement joins TRBV27 to TRBJ2-6, with D perhaps TRBD1 (5 bases). Germline-derived CDR1 and CDR2 are MNHEY and SMNVEV (reference sequence). This CDR3 is 15 amino acids long. V lost 5 bases and J 4 bases, leaving 12 bases between the germline ends.

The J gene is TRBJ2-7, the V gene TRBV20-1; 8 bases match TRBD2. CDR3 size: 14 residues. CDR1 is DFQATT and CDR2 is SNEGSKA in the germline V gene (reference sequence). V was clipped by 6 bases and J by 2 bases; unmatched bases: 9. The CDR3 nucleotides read TGCAGTGCCAAAAGCGGGAGTATAACCTACGAGCAGTACTTC. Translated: CSAKSGSITYEQYF.

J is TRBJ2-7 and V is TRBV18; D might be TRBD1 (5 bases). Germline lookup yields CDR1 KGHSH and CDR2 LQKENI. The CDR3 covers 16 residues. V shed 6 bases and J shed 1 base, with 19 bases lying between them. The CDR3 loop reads CASSPMWGSGSYEQYF. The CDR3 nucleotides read TGTGCCAGCTCCCCAATGTGGGGCTCTGGGTCCTACGAGCAGTACTTC.

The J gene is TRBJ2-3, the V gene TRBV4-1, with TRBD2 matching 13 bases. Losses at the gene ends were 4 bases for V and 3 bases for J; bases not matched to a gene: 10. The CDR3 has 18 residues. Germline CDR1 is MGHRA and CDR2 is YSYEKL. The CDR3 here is CASSRTGLAGTWTDTQYF. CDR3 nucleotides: TGCGCCAGCAGCCGAACGGGACTAGCGGGGACCTGGACAGATACGCAGTATTTT.

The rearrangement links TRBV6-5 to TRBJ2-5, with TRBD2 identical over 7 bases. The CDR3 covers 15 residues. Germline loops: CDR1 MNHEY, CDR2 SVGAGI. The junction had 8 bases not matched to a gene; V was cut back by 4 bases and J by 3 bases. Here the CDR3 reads CASSLQAGFEETQYF. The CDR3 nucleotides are TGTGCCAGCAGTTTACAAGCGGGGTTCGAAGAGACCCAGTACTTC.

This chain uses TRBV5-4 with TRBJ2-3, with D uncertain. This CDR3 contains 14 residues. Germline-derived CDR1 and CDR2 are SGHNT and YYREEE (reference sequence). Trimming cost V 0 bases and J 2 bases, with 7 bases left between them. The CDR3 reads CASSLVSYTDTQYF. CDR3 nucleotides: TGTGCCAGCAGCTTGGTCTCATACACAGATACGCAGTATTTT.

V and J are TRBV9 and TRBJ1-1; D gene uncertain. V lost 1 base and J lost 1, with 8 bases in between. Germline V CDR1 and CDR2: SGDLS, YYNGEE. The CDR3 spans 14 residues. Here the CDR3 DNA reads TGTGCCAGCAGCGTATTAACAGCGAACACTGAAGCTTTCTTT. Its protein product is CASSVLTANTEAFF.

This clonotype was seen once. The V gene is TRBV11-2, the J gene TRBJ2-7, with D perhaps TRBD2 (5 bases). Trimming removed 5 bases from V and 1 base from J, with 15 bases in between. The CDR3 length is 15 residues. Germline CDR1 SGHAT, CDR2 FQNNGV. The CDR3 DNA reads TGTGCCAGCAGCCAAGCAGGCGGACTGTCCTACGAGCAGTACTTC. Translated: CASSQAGGLSYEQYF.

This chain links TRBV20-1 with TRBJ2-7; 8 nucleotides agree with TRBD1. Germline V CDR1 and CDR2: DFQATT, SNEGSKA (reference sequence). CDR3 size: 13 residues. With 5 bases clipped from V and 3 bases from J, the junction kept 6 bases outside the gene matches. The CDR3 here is CSAAGGADYEQYF. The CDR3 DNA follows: TGCAGTGCTGCAGGGGGCGCGGACTACGAGCAGTACTTC.

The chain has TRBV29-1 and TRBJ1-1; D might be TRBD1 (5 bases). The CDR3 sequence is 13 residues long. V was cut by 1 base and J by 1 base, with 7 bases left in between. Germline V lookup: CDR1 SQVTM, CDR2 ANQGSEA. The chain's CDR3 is CSVEATENTEAFF. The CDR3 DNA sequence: TGCAGCGTTGAAGCGACAGAGAACACTGAAGCTTTCTTT.

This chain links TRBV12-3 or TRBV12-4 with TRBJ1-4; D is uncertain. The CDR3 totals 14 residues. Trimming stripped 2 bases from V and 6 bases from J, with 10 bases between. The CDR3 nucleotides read TGTGCCAGCAGTTTAATCGGGCAGCATGAAAAACTGTTTTTT. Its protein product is CASSLIGQHEKLFF.

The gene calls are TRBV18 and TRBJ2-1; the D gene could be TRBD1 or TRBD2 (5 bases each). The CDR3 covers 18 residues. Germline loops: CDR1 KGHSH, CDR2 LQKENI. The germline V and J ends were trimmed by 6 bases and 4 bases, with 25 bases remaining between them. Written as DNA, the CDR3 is TGTGCCAGCTCTCCTACGCTCCAAACCGGGACGGAATACAATGAGCAGTTCTTC. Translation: CASSPTLQTGTEYNEQFF.

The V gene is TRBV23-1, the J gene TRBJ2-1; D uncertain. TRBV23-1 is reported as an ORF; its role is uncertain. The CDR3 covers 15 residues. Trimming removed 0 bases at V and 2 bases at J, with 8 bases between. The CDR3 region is CASSQSAPPYNEQFF. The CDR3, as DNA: TGCGCCAGCAGTCAATCTGCCCCACCCTACAATGAGCAGTTCTTC.

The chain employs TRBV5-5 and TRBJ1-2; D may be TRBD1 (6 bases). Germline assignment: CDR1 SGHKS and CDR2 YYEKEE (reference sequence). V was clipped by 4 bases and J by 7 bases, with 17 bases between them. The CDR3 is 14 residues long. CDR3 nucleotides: TGTGCCAGCAGCACGATATCGGGGGGCGGTGGCTACACCTTC. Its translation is CASSTISGGGGYTF.

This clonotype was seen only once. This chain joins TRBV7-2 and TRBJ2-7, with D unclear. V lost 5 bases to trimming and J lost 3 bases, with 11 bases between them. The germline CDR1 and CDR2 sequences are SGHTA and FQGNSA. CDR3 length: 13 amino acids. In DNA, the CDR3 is TGTGCCAGCAGCCCTTCCAGAGGCTACGAGCAGTACTTC. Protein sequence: CASSPSRGYEQYF.

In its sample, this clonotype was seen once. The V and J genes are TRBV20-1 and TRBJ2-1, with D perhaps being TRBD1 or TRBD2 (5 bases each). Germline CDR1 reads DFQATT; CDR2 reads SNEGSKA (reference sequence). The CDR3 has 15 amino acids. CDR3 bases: TGCAGGGCCTCCAGGGTCGGGATGGCCTACAATGAGCAGTTCTTC. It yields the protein CRASRVGMAYNEQFF.

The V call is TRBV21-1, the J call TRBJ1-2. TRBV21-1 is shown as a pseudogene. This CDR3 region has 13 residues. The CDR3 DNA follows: TGTGCCAGCAGCAAAGAAGGGTTGTATGGCTACACCTTC. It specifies CASSKEGLYGYTF.

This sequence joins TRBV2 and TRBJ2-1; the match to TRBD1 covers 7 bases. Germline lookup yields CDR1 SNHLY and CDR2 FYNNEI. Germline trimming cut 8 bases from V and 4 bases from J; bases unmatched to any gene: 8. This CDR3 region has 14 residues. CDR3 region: CASRGQAFYNEQFF. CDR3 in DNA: TGTGCCAGCCGCGGACAGGCCTTTTACAATGAGCAGTTCTTC.